Included here is one T cell receptor beta chain sequence, with context. As yet, its antigen is unknown. The sample comes from a study of prognosis after radiotherapy for stage I lung cancer. Study details: Newly diagnosed primary stage I lung tumors occurred in roughly 13 patients, and oligometastatic NSCLC after surgical resection of the primary tumor occurred in four or five. Aged roughly 50 to 85 years, with a median of roughly 70 years, the patients were 10 to 15 men and five to seven women. Study-wide results and limits: The study found that unique TCR clone counts fell after stereotactic body radiation therapy, median approximately 10,000 versus 7,000. Patients who went on to get distant metastases had lower Shannon entropy after stereotactic body radiation therapy.

Genomic DNA provided the template from which TCR beta CDR3 was amplified by two-round multiplex PCR. Each TRBV and TRBJ gene had its own primer in the first PCR round. Via MiXCR, TCRdb re-called the multiplex PCR reads, giving one row per CDR3 protein. The sample records about 36,000 distinct CDR3 sequences, about 31% being singletons. This sequence was found in a donor over 45 with non-small cell lung cancer. The material was PBMCs, obtained before or after stereotactic body radiation therapy (not recorded which).

The CDR3 region is CASSLALAGGNNEQFF. CDR3 bases: TGCGCCAGCAGCTTGGCCTTAGCGGGGGGGAACAATGAGCAGTTCTTC. V usage is TRBV5-1 and J usage is TRBJ2-1, with TRBD2 matching over 11 bases. The ends lost 0 bases at V and 5 bases at J; junction bases unmatched: 4. This CDR3 comprises 16 residues. CDR1 is SGHRS and CDR2 is YFSETQ in the germline V gene.